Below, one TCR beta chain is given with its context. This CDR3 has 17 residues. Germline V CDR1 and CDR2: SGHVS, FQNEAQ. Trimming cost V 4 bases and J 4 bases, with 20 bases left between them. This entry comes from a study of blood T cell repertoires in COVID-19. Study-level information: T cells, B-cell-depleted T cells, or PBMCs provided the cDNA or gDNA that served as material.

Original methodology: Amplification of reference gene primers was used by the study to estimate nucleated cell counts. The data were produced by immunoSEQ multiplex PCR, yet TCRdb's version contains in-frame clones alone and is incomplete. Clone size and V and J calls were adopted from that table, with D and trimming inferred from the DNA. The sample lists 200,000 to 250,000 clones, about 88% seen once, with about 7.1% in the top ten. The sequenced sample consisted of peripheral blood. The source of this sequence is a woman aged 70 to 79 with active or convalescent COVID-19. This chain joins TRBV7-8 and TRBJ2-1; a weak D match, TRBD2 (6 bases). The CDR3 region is CASSSGGGRGSYNEQFF. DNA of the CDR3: TGTGCCAGCAGCTCCGGAGGTGGGCGGGGATCTTACAATGAGCAGTTCTTC.